The 24 T cell receptor beta chains listed next were all sequenced from one sample in a study of cytomegalovirus exposure and HLA in healthy donors. Use of 60 Vbeta and 13 Jbeta primers characterized the PCR. TCRdb keeps only in-frame clones here, not all; method: immunoSEQ multiplex PCR. This table has 150,000 to 200,000 clones, roughly 70% appearing once. The sample taken for sequencing was PBMCs. The receptors were sampled from a middle-aged man in good health and CMV-seropositive.

This chain connects TRBV6-1 to TRBJ2-7; 9 nucleotides line up with TRBD1. Losses at the gene ends were 8 bases for V and 0 bases for J; bases not matched to a gene: 8. This CDR3 region has 15 residues. Germline V gives CDR1 MNHNS, CDR2 SASEGT. The CDR3 sequence: CASEGQGALSYEQYF. CDR3 DNA: TGTGCCAGCGAGGGACAGGGCGCCCTCTCCTACGAGCAGTACTTC.

The chain employs TRBV5-1 and TRBJ1-1; 8 positions agree with TRBD1. Germline loops: CDR1 SGHRS, CDR2 YFSETQ. Germline trimming cut 5 bases from V and 5 bases from J; bases unmatched to any gene: 5. The CDR3 is 13 residues long. The CDR3 coding sequence is TGCGCCAGCAGGACAGGGGACAATACTGAAGCTTTCTTT. Protein sequence: CASRTGDNTEAFF.

This clone was observed a few times. The chain couples TRBV27 to TRBJ2-7; tentative D call: TRBD2 (5 bases). The CDR3 runs to 13 residues. The ends were cut back, 0 bases at V and 7 bases at J, with 10 bases in the middle. Germline V gene sequence: CDR1 MNHEY, CDR2 SMNVEV (reference sequence). The CDR3 reads CASSLSPTREQYF. The CDR3 nucleotides read TGTGCCAGCAGTTTATCCCCTACTAGGGAGCAGTACTTC.

The J gene is TRBJ2-2, the V gene TRBV7-3, with unresolved D. Per germline, CDR1 SGHTA and CDR2 FQGTGA. The CDR3 runs to 12 residues. With 3 bases removed from V and 5 bases from J, the gap between germline ends came to 4 bases. The CDR3 sequence is CASSFSTGELFF. CDR3 nucleotides: TGTGCCAGCAGCTTTTCGACCGGGGAGCTGTTTTTT.

This clone was detected a few times. The chain uses TRBV27 and TRBJ2-1; D might be TRBD2 (6 bases). Per the germline V gene, CDR1 is MNHEY and CDR2 is SMNVEV (reference sequence). The CDR3 covers 16 residues. With 5 bases removed from V and 0 bases from J, the gap between germline ends came to 14 bases. CDR3 sequence (DNA): TGTGCCAGCAGTGCTATAGCGGCGAGCTCCTACAATGAGCAGTTCTTC. Amino acids: CASSAIAASSYNEQFF.

This clone was counted a few times. V is TRBV5-6 and J is TRBJ1-2; TRBD1 agrees at 8 bases. CDR1 is SGHDT and CDR2 is YYEEEE in the germline V gene. The CDR3 length is 14 residues. With V trimmed by 4 bases and J by 8 bases, 10 bases remained unmatched. For the CDR3, the DNA is TGTGCCAGCAGCCGGGGACAGGATGGTCGAGGCTACACCTTC. Translated: CASSRGQDGRGYTF. Complete variable domain (other parts from reference TRBV5-6 and TRBJ1-2): DAGVTQSPTHLIKTRGQQVTLRCSPKSGHDTVSWYQQALGQGPQFIFQYYEEEERQRGNFPDRFSGHQFPNYSSELNVNALLLGDSALYLCASSRGQDGRGYTFGSGTRLTVV.

This clone was counted a few times. J is TRBJ2-1 and V is TRBV9; TRBD1 aligns across 10 bases. The germline gives CDR1 SGDLS, CDR2 YYNGEE. CDR3 length equals 13 residues. After removal of 3 bases from V and 9 bases from J, the junction contained 3 bases not matched to a gene. The CDR3 DNA reads TGTGCCAGCAGCGGGGACAGGGGCGGTGAGCAGTTCTTC. Translated: CASSGDRGGEQFF.

The CDR3 here is CAWSNSGLNTEAFF. For the CDR3, the DNA is TGTGCCTGGAGTAACAGCGGTTTGAACACTGAAGCTTTCTTT. The chain has TRBV30 and TRBJ1-1; D call uncertain. V lost 2 bases and J lost 0, with 10 bases in between. Looked up from germline, CDR1 is GTSNPN and CDR2 is SVGIG (reference sequence). This CDR3 has 14 residues.

The chain employs TRBV5-6 and TRBJ1-1; unclear D gene. The CDR3 runs 14 residues. V was pared by 4 bases and J by 4 bases, with 14 bases between. Germline V lookup: CDR1 SGHDT, CDR2 YYEEEE. Here the CDR3 DNA reads TGTGCCAGCAGCCGAGTAGGGAGGACCACTGAAGCTTTCTTT. This encodes CASSRVGRTTEAFF.

V usage is TRBV18 and J usage is TRBJ2-3, with TRBD1 identical over 8 bases. Per the germline V gene, CDR1 is KGHSH and CDR2 is LQKENI. V gave up 1 base and J gave up 3 bases; unmatched junction bases: 0. CDR3 size: 14 residues. DNA for the CDR3: TGTGCCAGCTCACCACGGACAGGGACAGATACGCAGTATTTT. Translated: CASSPRTGTDTQYF.

CDR3 DNA: TGTGCCATCAGTGGGTCGGACAGGGGGAGCACAGATACGCAGTATTTT. This translates into CAISGSDRGSTDTQYF. The rearrangement joins TRBV10-3 to TRBJ2-3, with TRBD1 matching 10 bases. CDR1 and CDR2 (germline): ENHRY, SYGVKD. J lost 0 bases, V lost 4 bases, and 4 bases had no gene match. This CDR3 is 16 amino acids long.

Details on this clone: A read error may account for a junction end that differs from germline. The genes are TRBV7-9 and TRBJ2-7; a possible D gene is TRBD2 (7 bases). This CDR3 is 16 amino acids long. Per the germline V gene, CDR1 is SEHNR and CDR2 is FQNEAQ (reference sequence). The CDR3 here is CASSSLGGPAPYVQYF. CDR3 nucleotide sequence: TGTGCCAGCAGCTCCCTGGGGGGGCCCGCCCCCTACGTGCAGTACTTC.

This sequence joins TRBV4-3 and TRBJ2-7, with 10 bases fitting TRBD2. Germline CDR1 reads LGHNA; CDR2 reads YSLEER. J was trimmed by 5 bases and V by 1 base; bases with no gene match: 5. The CDR3 contains 15 residues. Here the CDR3 reads CASSQAPSGGHEQYF. The CDR3 nucleotides read TGCGCCAGCAGCCAAGCACCTAGCGGGGGCCACGAGCAGTACTTC.

The rearrangement joins TRBV11-3 to TRBJ2-7; D gene uncertain. CDR1 is SGHNT and CDR2 is YENEEA in the germline V gene. V was cut by 5 bases and J by 0 bases, with 2 bases left in between. The CDR3 length is 11 residues. The CDR3 sequence is CASSRSYEQYF. CDR3 in DNA: TGTGCCAGCAGCCGCTCCTACGAGCAGTACTTC.

This clone was observed a few times. The rearrangement joins TRBV7-9 to TRBJ1-1; D gene uncertain. Trimming shortened V by 0 bases and J by 0 bases, and 14 bases separated the two germline ends. The germline V gene has CDR1 SEHNR and CDR2 FQNEAQ (reference sequence). CDR3 length equals 17 residues. The CDR3 is CASSLAFQRKMNTEAFF. CDR3 nucleotide sequence: TGTGCCAGCAGCTTAGCCTTCCAGCGAAAAATGAACACTGAAGCTTTCTTT.

In the case of this clone: At one end the junction does not follow the germline gene, possibly because of a read error. This chain links TRBV7-9 with TRBJ2-5; D unclear. The CDR3 consists of 12 residues. Germline-derived CDR1 and CDR2 are SEHNR and FQNEAQ (reference sequence). The CDR3 reads CSSSSRQSPPYF. CDR3 DNA: TGTTCCAGCAGCTCCCGACAATCCCCTCCGTACTTC.

In its sample, this clone was seen once. V gene TRBV5-1 combines with J gene TRBJ1-1, with D possibly TRBD1 on 6 matching bases. Trimming pared 5 bases from V and 8 bases from J, leaving 16 bases between. This CDR3 has 13 residues. The V gene's germline CDR1 is SGHRS and CDR2 YFSETQ. CDR3 residues: CASREQGKGEAFF. Here the CDR3 DNA reads TGCGCCAGCAGGGAGCAGGGGAAAGGGGAAGCTTTCTTT.

The genes are TRBV27 and TRBJ1-6, with D perhaps matching TRBD1 (6 bases). CDR1 and CDR2 from the germline V gene are MNHEY and SMNVEV (reference sequence). The CDR3 sequence is 14 residues long. V was cut by 6 bases and J by 5 bases, with 11 bases left in between. In DNA form, the CDR3 reads TGTGCCAGCAGAACCGGGACAAATAATTCACCCCTCCACTTT. As protein: CASRTGTNNSPLHF.

This sequence joins TRBV7-8 and TRBJ2-7; TRBD2 matches 8 bases. Trimming took 1 base from V and 3 from J; bases not matched to a gene: 8. CDR1 is SGHVS and CDR2 is FQNEAQ in the germline V gene. The CDR3 consists of 16 residues. The CDR3 region is CASSLEGLAGSYEQYF. The CDR3 DNA sequence: TGTGCCAGCAGCTTAGAAGGGTTAGCGGGGAGCTACGAGCAGTACTTC.

The rearrangement joins TRBV5-5 to TRBJ2-5; tentative D call: TRBD1 (5 bases). CDR3 length: 15 residues. Deletions cut 2 bases from V and 1 base from J, with 12 bases between. The germline gives CDR1 SGHKS, CDR2 YYEKEE (reference sequence). CDR3 sequence: CASSLPRQSQETQYF. The CDR3 DNA is TGTGCCAGCAGCTTACCGAGACAGTCCCAAGAGACCCAGTACTTC.

The chain employs TRBV7-6 and TRBJ1-1, with 8 nucleotides matching TRBD1. The CDR3 contains 15 residues. The J segment lost 2 bases and the V segment lost 5 bases, leaving 7 bases of the junction unmatched. Germline V gene data show CDR1 as SGHVS and CDR2 as FNYEAQ. The CDR3 DNA sequence: TGTGCCAGCAGCCCCGGGGCAGGGGGCAACACTGAAGCTTTCTTT. This sequence encodes CASSPGAGGNTEAFF.

V is TRBV7-3 and J is TRBJ2-1; TRBD1 matches at 10 bases. Germline CDR1 and CDR2: SGHTA and FQGTGA. J gave up 8 bases and V 5 bases, and 9 bases lay outside the gene matches. The CDR3 covers 15 residues. CDR3 sequence (DNA): TGTGCCAGCAGCCTAAAACTGGGACAGGGGTATGAGCAGTTCTTC. It translates to CASSLKLGQGYEQFF. Based on the CDR3 plus reference TRBV7-3 and TRBJ2-1, the full variable domain is GAGVSQTPSNKVTEKGKYVELRCDPISGHTALYWYRQSLGQGPEFLIYFQGTGAADDSGLPNDRFFAVRPEGSVSTLKIQRTERGDSAVYLCASSLKLGQGYEQFFGPGTRLTVL.

The CDR3 DNA sequence: TGTGCCAGCTCACCTTTGGGGACAGGGGCAACTAATGAAAAACTGTTTTTT. Protein product: CASSPLGTGATNEKLFF. This chain connects TRBV18 to TRBJ1-4; 10 bases line up with TRBD1. The CDR3 is made up of 17 amino acids. After removal of 3 bases from V and 0 bases from J, the junction contained 4 bases not matched to a gene. Germline V lookup: CDR1 KGHSH, CDR2 LQKENI. The full variable domain, its missing parts supplied by reference TRBV18 and TRBJ1-4, is NAGVMQNPRHLVRRRGQEARLRCSPMKGHSHVYWYRQLPEEGLKFMVYLQKENIIDESGMPKERFSAEFPKEGPSILRIQQVVRGDSAAYFCASSPLGTGATNEKLFFGSGTQLSVL.

V usage is TRBV11-2 and J usage is TRBJ2-2; no reliable D call. The CDR3 is 15 residues long. The germline V gene has CDR1 SGHAT and CDR2 FQNNGV. V gave up 0 bases and J gave up 1 base, with 6 bases separating them. The CDR3 sequence is CASSLDFMNTGELFF. For the CDR3, the DNA is TGTGCCAGCAGCTTAGATTTCATGAACACCGGGGAGCTGTTTTTT. Supplemented by reference TRBV11-2 and TRBJ2-2, the full variable domain reads EAGVAQSPRYKIIEKRQSVAFWCNPISGHATLYWYQQILGQGPKLLIQFQNNGVVDDSQLPKDRFSAERLKGVDSTLKIQPAKLEDSAVYLCASSLDFMNTGELFFGEGSRLTVL.